Listed below are T cell receptor delta chains from one sample, sequenced in a study of Vδ1+ human thymocytes. TCRdb reanalyzed the multiplex PCR reads using CATT. The table includes roughly 55,000 delta-chain clones, 15% to 20% detected once. Material: Vdelta1+ gamma-delta thymocytes from the thymus. The source of these receptors is a boy in the first two years of life who had congenital heart surgery. The CDR3 runs from the conserved cysteine through the conserved F or W. Size is stated for part of the rows, as once, few or many counts, or as a class when the clone is expanded.

.	TRDV1	19	TRDJ1	CALGASSYQLGEFTDKLIF
few	TRDV1	21	TRDJ1	CALGDPSYYLLGDHYTDKLIF
.	TRDV1	23	TRDJ1	CALGEPFLRIHWGILFGTDKLIF
few	TRDV1	16	TRDJ1	CALGDPLGVDTDKLIF
.	TRDV1	17	TRDJ1	CALGNVMGRLNTDKLIF
few	TRDV2	14	TRDJ1	CACDWGVYTDKLIF
.	TRDV1	22	TRDJ1	CALGTLGLPQYWGTLGSHKLIF
.	TRDV1	19	TRDJ1	CALGVERGDTRIYPDKLIF
.	TRDV1	15	TRDJ1	CALGTLSSDTDKLIF
.	TRDV1	20	TRDJ1	CALGELALQGIQPYTDKLIF
.	TRDV1	22	TRDJ1	CALNVVRTSVPSTGGYTDKLIF
.	TRDV1	16	TRDJ1	CALGVPSYLGLGELIF
.	TRDV1	16	TRDJ1	CALGGVGDLNTDKLIF
few	TRDV1	22	TRDJ1	CALGGNPFLLGDTLQYTDKLIF
.	TRDV1	20	TRDJ1	CALGELWGGNWERNTDKLIF
few	TRDV1	23	TRDJ1	CALGPRGRYGTGGYYTYTDKLIF
.	TRDV1	19	TRDJ1	CALGSSYVKRTGRTDKLIF
.	TRDV1	23	TRDJ2	CALGESILFSVLGDTLKTAQLFF
few	TRDV1	20	TRDJ1	CALGERSFPGGYPYTDKLIF
.	TRDV1	16	TRDJ1	CALGDLNWVYTDKLIF
few	TRDV1	14	TRDJ1	CALGSLGSTDKLIF
.	TRDV1	19	TRDJ1	CALGDPFLRGAPYTDKLIF
medium-sized	TRAV29/DV5	16	TRDJ1	CAARSLGEGNTDKLIF
few	TRDV1	24	TRDJ1	CALGELEESFQYWGIPVYTDKLIF
.	TRDV1	18	TRDJ1	CALGELTYRGSHTDKLIF
few	TRDV1	19	TRDJ1	CALGEYIGTGGPYTDKLIF
.	TRDV1	24	TRDJ1	CALGIFPFGGYAPHTVLYTDKLIF
few	TRDV1	21	TRDJ1	CALGELVLRNLRGTYTDKLIF
few	TRDV1	15	TRDJ1	CALGDPLGDFDKLIF
medium-sized	TRDV2	19	TRDJ1	CACDTGGLLGDSGTDKLIF
few	TRDV1	18	TRDJ1	CALGELVPTGGYSDKLIF
few	TRDV1	15	TRDJ1	CALASYGGIHDKLIF
.	TRDV1	20	TRDJ1	CALGELSLFQAIRNTDKLIF
.	TRDV1	18	TRDJ1	CALGELWRLATDTDKLIF
once	TRDV1	23	TRDJ1	CALGEPHGPTRGDKWSYTDKLIF
.	TRDV1	17	TRDJ1	CALGGNWGIRNTDKLIF
.	TRDV1	17	TRDJ1	CALGTPRATGDTGKLIF
few	TRDV1	18	TRDJ1	CALGEEMGDTGKADKLIF
few	TRDV1	20	TRDJ1	CALKRVVPHLVLGDTDKLIF
.	TRDV1	20	TRDJ2	CALGERINPVLAVWSAQLFF
.	TRDV1	18	TRDJ1	CALLVLRSLLGDTDKLIF
few	TRDV1	16	TRDJ1	CALGTQFTGDRPKLIF
.	TRDV1	16	TRDJ1	CALNTGGYPHTDKLIF
few	TRDV1	21	TRDJ1	CALGQGLPLYWGMGYTDKLIF
few	TRDV1	19	TRDJ1	CALGESLPSWGSYTDKLIF
.	TRDV1	19	TRDJ1	CALGSTLDARGSPTDKLIF
few	TRDV1	18	TRDJ1	CALVPFSCTRGYTDKLIF
.	TRDV1	21	TRDJ1	CALGPGAPYWGIRVDVDKLIF
.	TRDV1	17	TRDJ1	CALGGPGGRLYTDKLIF
.	TRDV1	21	TRDJ1	CALGELPTPLTGERYTDKLIF
few	TRDV1	19	TRDJ1	CALGGNPLPTGGTADKLIF
.	TRDV1	22	TRDJ1	CALGPPSCLLGDTRGGTDKLIF